This T cell receptor (beta chain) was documented in a study of CD4+ T cells in melanoma. V was cut by 3 bases and J by 6 bases, with 11 bases left in between. This CDR3 region has 12 residues. CDR1 is GTSNPN and CDR2 is SVGIG in the germline V gene (reference sequence). Clones were read by immunoSEQ multiplex PCR, and TCRdb kept only the in-frame ones, dropping some. Altogether about 140,000 clones are present, around 90% being singletons, with the ten largest covering 1.5%. Comment on this clone: The antigen remains undetermined.

Study-wide results and caveats: CD8+ T cell, macrophage and B cell function reportedly correlated with neoantigen-specific CD4+ T cells.

The receptor was derived from a human donor with melanoma. The rearrangement links TRBV30 to TRBJ1-2; perhaps TRBD1 as D (6 bases). The CDR3 here is CAWSWGADGYTF. The CDR3 region has the DNA TGTGCCTGGAGCTGGGGGGCGGATGGCTACACCTTC.